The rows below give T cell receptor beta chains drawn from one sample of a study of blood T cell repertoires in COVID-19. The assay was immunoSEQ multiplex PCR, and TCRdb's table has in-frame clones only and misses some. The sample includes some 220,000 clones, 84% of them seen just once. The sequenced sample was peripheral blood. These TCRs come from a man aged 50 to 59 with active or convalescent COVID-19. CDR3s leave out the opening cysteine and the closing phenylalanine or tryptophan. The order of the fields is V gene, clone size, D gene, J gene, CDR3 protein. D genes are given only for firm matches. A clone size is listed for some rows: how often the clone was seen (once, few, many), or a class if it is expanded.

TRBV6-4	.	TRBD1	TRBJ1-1	ASRGTGANTEAF
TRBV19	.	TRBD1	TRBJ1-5	ASSITGGFGNQPQH
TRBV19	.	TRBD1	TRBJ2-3	ASSTWTGIVDTQY
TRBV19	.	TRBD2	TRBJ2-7	ASSPGLTYEQY
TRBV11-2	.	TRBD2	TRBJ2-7	ASSRGDYSYEQY
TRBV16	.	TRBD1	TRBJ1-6	ASSHGDRDSPLH
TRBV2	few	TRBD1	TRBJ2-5	ASRDRGETQY
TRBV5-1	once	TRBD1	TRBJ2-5	ASSCRDRVQETQY
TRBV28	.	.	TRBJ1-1	ASSLTRDRWGAEAF
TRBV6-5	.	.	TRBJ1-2	ATTPAGFGGYT
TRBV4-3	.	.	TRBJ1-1	ASSQEWQGNTEAF
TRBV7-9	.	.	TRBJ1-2	ASSLVGESYGYT
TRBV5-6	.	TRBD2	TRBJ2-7	ASSSGRDYASYEQY
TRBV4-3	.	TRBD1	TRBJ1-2	ASSQWDRGDGYT
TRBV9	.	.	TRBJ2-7	ASSVDWGAYEQY
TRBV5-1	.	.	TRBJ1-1	ASSLSPEGTEAF
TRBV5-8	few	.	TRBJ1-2	ASSGGIRRRIYGYT
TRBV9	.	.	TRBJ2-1	ASSVGPGGLGTYNEQF
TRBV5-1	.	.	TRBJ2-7	ASSLPGASGSYEQY
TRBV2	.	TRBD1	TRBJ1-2	ASSGLDREKNGYT
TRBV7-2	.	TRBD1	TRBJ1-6	ASSLTGGSNSPLH
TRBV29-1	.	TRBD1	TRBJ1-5	SVRTGAGQPQH
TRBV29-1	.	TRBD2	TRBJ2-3	SAPGLGTDTQY
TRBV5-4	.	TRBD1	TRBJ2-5	ASSLPRTGEKTQY
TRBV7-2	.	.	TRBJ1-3	ASSFSTGGNTIY
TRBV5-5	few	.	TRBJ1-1	ASSFGGLLNTEAF
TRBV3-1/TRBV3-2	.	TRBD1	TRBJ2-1	ASSQQQWTGAEQF
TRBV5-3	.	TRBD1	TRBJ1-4	ARSSRDRNEKLF
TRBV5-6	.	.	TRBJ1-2	ASSRGGNYGYT